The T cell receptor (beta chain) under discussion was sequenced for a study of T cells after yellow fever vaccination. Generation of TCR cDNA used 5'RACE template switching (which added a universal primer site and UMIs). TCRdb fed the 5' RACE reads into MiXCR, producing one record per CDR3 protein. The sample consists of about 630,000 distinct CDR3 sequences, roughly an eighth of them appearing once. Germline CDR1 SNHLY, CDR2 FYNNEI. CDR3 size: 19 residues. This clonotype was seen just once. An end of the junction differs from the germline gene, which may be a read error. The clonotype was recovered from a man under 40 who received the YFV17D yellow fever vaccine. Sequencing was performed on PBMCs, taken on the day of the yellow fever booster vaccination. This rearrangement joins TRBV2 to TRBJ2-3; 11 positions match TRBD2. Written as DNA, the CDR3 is TGTGCCCGCAGTCCTCTGGGGCTAGCGGGAGGAATGAGCACAGATACGCAGTATTTT. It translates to CARSPLGLAGGMSTDTQYF. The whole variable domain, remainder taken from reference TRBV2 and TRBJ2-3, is EPEVTQTPSHQVTQMGQEVILRCVPISNHLYFYWYRQILGQKVEFLVSFYNNEISEKSEIFDDQFSVERPDGSNFTLKIRSTKLEDSAMYFCARSPLGLAGGMSTDTQYFGPGTRLTVL.